The 20 T cell receptor beta chains below were found in one sample sequenced in a study of T cells after yellow fever vaccination. One entry per CDR3 protein results from TCRdb running MiXCR on the 5' RACE reads. The sample records 110,000 or so distinct CDR3 sequences, about 6.8% being singletons. Sequenced material: CD4+ T cells sorted from PBMCs, taken around 45 days after the first yellow fever vaccination. These receptors all come from a man aged 18 to 30 who received the YFV17D yellow fever vaccine.

This clonotype was detected once. A much larger clone differs from this one at a single base, so this may be a read error. This chain uses TRBV7-2 with TRBJ2-5; 10 bases are a match to TRBD2. V trimming: 5 bases; J trimming: 5 bases; junction bases outside the gene matches: 14. Germline loops: CDR1 SGHTA, CDR2 FQGNSA. This CDR3 spans 17 amino acids. The CDR3 coding sequence is TGTGCCAGCAGCGCCCATCCAGCGGGGGGGCCGGGGGAGACCCAGTACTTC. Amino acids: CASSAHPAGGPGETQYF.

This clonotype has a count of ten or more. The V gene is TRBV20-1, the J gene TRBJ2-7, with TRBD2 as a possible D gene (5 bases). CDR1 is DFQATT, CDR2 SNEGSKA, per germline (reference sequence). Trimming stripped 6 bases from V and 1 base from J, with 19 bases between. CDR3 length: 15 residues. The CDR3 is CSALDSRFGSYEQYF. The CDR3 nucleotides are TGCAGTGCCCTGGACTCCCGATTCGGGTCCTACGAGCAGTACTTC.

This clonotype was seen ten or more times. The chain uses TRBV7-9 and TRBJ2-5, with D unresolved. CDR1 is SEHNR, CDR2 FQNEAQ, per germline (reference sequence). This CDR3 spans 14 amino acids. V was trimmed by 5 bases and J by 4 bases, leaving 14 bases between them. CDR3 nucleotides: TGTGCCAGCAGCCTAGTAGCCTCTGGAGAGACCCAGTACTTC. This codes for CASSLVASGETQYF.

This clonotype was recorded many times. The chain links TRBV10-3 to TRBJ2-7; no definite D call. Germline values: CDR1 ENHRY, CDR2 SYGVKD. This CDR3 is 14 amino acids long. V shed 3 bases and J shed 0 bases, with 9 bases lying between them. The CDR3, as DNA: TGTGCCATCAGTGACCTGCAGAGCTCCTACGAGCAGTACTTC. It codes for CAISDLQSSYEQYF.

J is TRBJ2-3 and V is TRBV6-2 or TRBV6-3, with 7 bases matching TRBD2. The germline V gene has CDR1 MNHEY and CDR2 SVGEGT. There are 15 residues in the CDR3. The V segment lost 1 base and the J segment 4 bases; nucleotides outside the gene matches: 5. For the CDR3, the DNA is TGTGCCAGCAGTTACTTTCGGACTAGGGCAGATACGCAGTATTTT. It specifies CASSYFRTRADTQYF.

This clonotype was recorded many times. The chain carries TRBV12-3 or TRBV12-4 and TRBJ2-5; no clear D. Trimming removed 11 bases from V and 3 bases from J, with 19 bases in between. The CDR3 runs to 14 residues. The CDR3 reads CASQFGYTEETQYF. DNA for the CDR3: TGTGCCTCCCAGTTCGGCTATACAGAAGAGACCCAGTACTTC.

In this sample, this clonotype turned up a few times. The chain is built from TRBV5-5 and TRBJ1-6; D uncertain. Per germline, CDR1 SGHKS and CDR2 YYEKEE (reference sequence). CDR3 length: 14 residues. Trimming stripped 4 bases from V and 7 bases from J, with 12 bases between. The CDR3 loop reads CASSPRVPNSPLHF. In DNA form, the CDR3 reads TGTGCCAGCAGCCCTCGGGTCCCAAATTCACCCCTCCACTTT. Together with reference TRBV5-5 and TRBJ1-6, the CDR3 gives the full variable domain: DAGVTQSPTHLIKTRGQQVTLRCSPISGHKSVSWYQQVLGQGPQFIFQYYEKEERGRGNFPDRFSARQFPNYSSELNVNALLLGDSALYLCASSPRVPNSPLHFGNGTRLTVT.

Many counts were recorded for this clonotype. The chain has TRBV28 and TRBJ2-7; possibly TRBD2 for D (5 bases). Germline assignment: CDR1 MDHEN and CDR2 SYDVKM. Trimming removed 10 bases at V and 2 bases at J, with 9 bases between. The CDR3 consists of 11 residues. The CDR3 bases are TGTGCCACTTCGGAGGCCTACGAGCAGTACGTC. This gives the protein CATSEAYEQYV.

Remarks on this clonotype: This could be a read error, since a much larger clone is one nucleotide away. The chain links TRBV5-1 to TRBJ1-2; TRBD1 agrees at 9 bases. The CDR3 runs 13 residues. The V gene end was trimmed by 6 bases and the J gene end by 6 bases; junction bases not matched to a gene: 6. Germline CDR1 SGHRS, CDR2 YFSETQ. CDR3 bases: TGCGCCAGCATCTCACAGGGGGCCCATGGCTACACCTTC. As protein: CASISQGAHGYTF. The full variable domain, rest sourced from reference TRBV5-1 and TRBJ1-2, is KAGVTQTPRYLIKTRGQQVTLSCSPISGHRSVSWYQQTPGQGLQFLFEYFSETQRNKGNFPGRFSGRQFSNSRSEMNVSTLELGDSALYLCASISQGAHGYTFGSGTRLTVV.

There are a few counts of this clonotype. V usage is TRBV5-1 and J usage is TRBJ2-3; D unclear. Germline loops: CDR1 SGHRS, CDR2 YFSETQ. This CDR3 is built from 14 residues. The V gene lost 0 bases and the J gene lost 2 bases, with 7 bases spanning the gap. This CDR3 reads CASSLALNTDTQYF. The CDR3, as DNA: TGCGCCAGCAGCTTGGCCCTCAACACAGATACGCAGTATTTT.

This clonotype came up many times. This chain uses TRBV9 with TRBJ2-3, with 8 bases lining up with TRBD1. Losses at the gene ends were 2 bases for V and 2 bases for J; bases not matched to a gene: 4. Germline V gives CDR1 SGDLS, CDR2 YYNGEE. The CDR3 loop spans 15 amino acids. The CDR3: CASSVRTGHTDTQYF. The DNA for the CDR3 is TGTGCCAGCAGCGTCCGGACAGGGCACACAGATACGCAGTATTTT.

This clonotype was seen repeatedly, ten times or more. The V gene is TRBV5-1, the J gene TRBJ2-5, with D possibly TRBD2 on 7 matching bases. This CDR3 spans 15 amino acids. V lost 1 base and J lost 5, with 15 bases in between. Germline V gene data show CDR1 as SGHRS and CDR2 as YFSETQ. CDR3 residues: CASSLLGGATETQYF. CDR3 DNA sequence: TGCGCCAGCAGCTTGTTAGGGGGGGCCACGGAGACCCAGTACTTC.

This clonotype was counted many times. This chain joins TRBV7-2 and TRBJ1-5; D call uncertain. This CDR3 contains 13 residues. Trimming stripped 2 bases from V and 6 bases from J, with 8 bases between. Germline V lookup: CDR1 SGHTA, CDR2 FQGNSA. CDR3 nucleotide sequence: TGTGCCAGCAGCTTACAGTGGAGTCAGCCCCAGCATTTT. This translates into CASSLQWSQPQHF. Looking up the rest from reference TRBV7-2 and TRBJ1-5 gives the full variable domain: GAGVSQSPSNKVTEKGKDVELRCDPISGHTALYWYRQSLGQGLEFLIYFQGNSAPDKSGLPSDRFSAERTGGSVSTLTIQRTQQEDSAVYLCASSLQWSQPQHFGDGTRLSIL.

This clonotype has a count of ten or more. The chain links TRBV11-2 to TRBJ2-3, with D perhaps assigned TRBD1 or TRBD2 (6 bases each). V was shortened by 6 bases and J by 2 bases, with 12 bases between the two germline ends. The CDR3 sequence is 14 residues long. Germline V lookup: CDR1 SGHAT, CDR2 FQNNGV. Here the CDR3 reads CASRPWGATDTQYF. The DNA of the CDR3 is TGTGCCAGCAGGCCGTGGGGGGCCACAGATACGCAGTATTTT.

There are many counts of this clonotype. This CDR3 reads CSAGQTNQPQHF. As DNA, the CDR3 is TGCAGTGCTGGACAAACCAATCAGCCCCAGCATTTT. The chain carries TRBV20-1 and TRBJ1-5, with TRBD1 as a possible D gene (5 bases). V was trimmed by 5 bases and J by 3 bases, leaving 8 bases between them. The germline CDR1 and CDR2 sequences are DFQATT and SNEGSKA (reference sequence). This CDR3 has 12 residues.

This clonotype was counted only a few times. The chain has TRBV7-9 and TRBJ2-5; 8 positions match TRBD2. Germline CDR1 reads SEHNR; CDR2 reads FQNEAQ (reference sequence). After removal of 5 bases from V and 5 bases from J, the junction contained 4 bases not matched to a gene. The CDR3 covers 13 residues. In DNA, the CDR3 is TGTGCCAGCAGCCCGACTAGCGTGGAGACCCAGTACTTC. Translating gives CASSPTSVETQYF.

This clonotype was seen at least ten times. V gene TRBV6-5 combines with J gene TRBJ2-1; 8 positions agree with TRBD1. This CDR3 comprises 16 residues. Germline CDR1 MNHEY, CDR2 SVGAGI. The ends lost 6 bases at V and 7 bases at J; junction bases unmatched: 14. The DNA of the CDR3 is TGTGCCAGCAGACTCGTCTACAGGGGGGTATGGAATGAGCAGTTCTTC. This translates into CASRLVYRGVWNEQFF.

This clonotype was counted many times. This chain joins TRBV6-1 and TRBJ2-2; the match to TRBD1 covers 8 bases. CDR1 and CDR2 (germline): MNHNS, SASEGT. This CDR3 contains 16 residues. With 6 bases clipped from V and 3 bases from J, the junction kept 9 bases outside the gene matches. CDR3 sequence: CASRTYSQGDTGELFF. The CDR3 DNA reads TGTGCCAGCAGAACTTACTCACAGGGGGACACCGGGGAGCTGTTTTTT.

This clonotype has ten or more counts. The chain couples TRBV24-1 to TRBJ2-3, with TRBD2 as a possible D gene (7 bases). V was clipped by 2 bases and J by 0 bases, with 14 bases between them. The CDR3 length is 17 residues. Germline loops: CDR1 KGHDR, CDR2 SFDVKD. Written as DNA, the CDR3 is TGTGCCACCAGTGATTGGGGGGGGGCATCCAGCACAGATACGCAGTATTTT. It codes for CATSDWGGASSTDTQYF.

This clonotype was counted many times. The CDR3 region has the DNA TGCGCCAGCAGCTACTCCGGGACAGGGGATTCACCCCTCCACTTT. This sequence encodes CASSYSGTGDSPLHF. The V and J genes are TRBV5-1 and TRBJ1-6; 10 nucleotides align to TRBD1. CDR1 and CDR2 (germline): SGHRS, YFSETQ. This CDR3 comprises 15 residues. With V trimmed by 3 bases and J by 8 bases, 5 bases remained unmatched.